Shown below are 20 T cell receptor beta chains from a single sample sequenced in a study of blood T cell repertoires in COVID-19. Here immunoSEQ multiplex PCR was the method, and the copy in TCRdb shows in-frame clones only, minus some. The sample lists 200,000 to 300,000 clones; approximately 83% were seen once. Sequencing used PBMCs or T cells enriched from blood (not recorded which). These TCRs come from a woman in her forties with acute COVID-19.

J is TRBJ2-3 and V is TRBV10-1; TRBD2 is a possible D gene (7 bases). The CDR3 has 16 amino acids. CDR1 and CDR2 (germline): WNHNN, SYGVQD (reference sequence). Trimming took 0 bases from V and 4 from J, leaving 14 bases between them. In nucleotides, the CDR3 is TGCGCCAGCAGTGAGTCGTCCGCGGGGGCGGCAGATACGCAGTATTTT. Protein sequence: CASSESSAGAADTQYF.

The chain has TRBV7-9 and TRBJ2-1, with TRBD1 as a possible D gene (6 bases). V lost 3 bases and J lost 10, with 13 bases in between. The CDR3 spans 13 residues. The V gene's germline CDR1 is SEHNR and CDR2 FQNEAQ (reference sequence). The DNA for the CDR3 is TGTGCCAGCAGCTTTCAGGGGTTAATAGAGCAGTTCTTC. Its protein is CASSFQGLIEQFF.

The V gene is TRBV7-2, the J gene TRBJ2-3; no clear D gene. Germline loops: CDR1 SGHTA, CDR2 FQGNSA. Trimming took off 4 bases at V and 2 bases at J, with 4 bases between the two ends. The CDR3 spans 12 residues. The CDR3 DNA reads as TGTGCCAGCAGCTCTCCCACAGATACGCAGTATTTT. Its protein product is CASSSPTDTQYF.

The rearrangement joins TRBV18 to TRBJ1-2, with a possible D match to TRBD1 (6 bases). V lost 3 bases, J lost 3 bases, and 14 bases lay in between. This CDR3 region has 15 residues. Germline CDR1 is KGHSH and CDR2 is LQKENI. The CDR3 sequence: CASSPPTGSYYGYTF. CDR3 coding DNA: TGTGCCAGCTCACCCCCGACAGGTTCTTACTATGGCTACACCTTC.

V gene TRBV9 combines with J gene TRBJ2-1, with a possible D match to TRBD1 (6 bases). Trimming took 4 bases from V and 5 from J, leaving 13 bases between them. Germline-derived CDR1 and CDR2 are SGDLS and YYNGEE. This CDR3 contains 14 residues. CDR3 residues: CASSPPDRDNEQFF. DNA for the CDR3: TGTGCCAGCAGCCCCCCGGACAGAGACAATGAGCAGTTCTTC. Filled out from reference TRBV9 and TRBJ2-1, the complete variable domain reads DSGVTQTPKHLITATGQRVTLRCSPRSGDLSVYWYQQSLDQGLQFLIQYYNGEERAKGNILERFSAQQFPDLHSELNLSSLELGDSALYFCASSPPDRDNEQFFGPGTRLTVL.

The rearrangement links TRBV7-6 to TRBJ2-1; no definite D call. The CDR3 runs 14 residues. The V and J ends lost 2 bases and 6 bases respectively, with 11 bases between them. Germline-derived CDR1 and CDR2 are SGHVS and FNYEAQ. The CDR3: CASSLTANPNEQFF. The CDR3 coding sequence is TGTGCCAGCAGCTTAACTGCTAATCCCAATGAGCAGTTCTTC.

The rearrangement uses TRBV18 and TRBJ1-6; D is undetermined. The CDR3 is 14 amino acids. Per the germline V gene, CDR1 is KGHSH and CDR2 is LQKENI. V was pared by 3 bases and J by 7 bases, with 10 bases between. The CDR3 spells CASSPTAGNSPLHF. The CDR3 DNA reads TGTGCCAGCTCACCTACAGCGGGGAATTCACCCCTCCACTTT.

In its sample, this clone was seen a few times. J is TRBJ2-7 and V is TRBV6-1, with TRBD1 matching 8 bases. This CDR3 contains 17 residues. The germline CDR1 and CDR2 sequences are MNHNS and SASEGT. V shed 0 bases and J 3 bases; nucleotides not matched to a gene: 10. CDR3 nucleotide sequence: TGTGCCAGCAGTGAAGCTCCCCCGGGACAGGAAAACTACGAGCAGTACTTC. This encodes CASSEAPPGQENYEQYF.

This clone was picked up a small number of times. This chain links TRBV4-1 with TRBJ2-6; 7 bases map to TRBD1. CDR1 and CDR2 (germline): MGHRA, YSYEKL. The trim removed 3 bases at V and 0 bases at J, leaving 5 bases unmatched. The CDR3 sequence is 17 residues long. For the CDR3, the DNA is TGCGCCAGCAGCCAGAGGACAGGTTCCTCTGGGGCCAACGTCCTGACTTTC. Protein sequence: CASSQRTGSSGANVLTF.

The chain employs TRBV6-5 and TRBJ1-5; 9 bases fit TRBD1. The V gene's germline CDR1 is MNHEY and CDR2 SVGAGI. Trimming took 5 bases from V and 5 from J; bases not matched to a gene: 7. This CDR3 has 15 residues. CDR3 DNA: TGTGCCAGCAGTAAACAGGGGGCGCGGGATCAGCCCCAGCATTTT. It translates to CASSKQGARDQPQHF.

The CDR3 bases are TGTGCCAGCAGTGACTCAGCGGGAGACACAGATACGCAGTATTTT. Translated: CASSDSAGDTDTQYF. The rearrangement joins TRBV6-4 to TRBJ2-3; TRBD2 matches 8 bases. Germline V lookup: CDR1 MRHNA, CDR2 SNTAGT. The V and J ends lost 0 bases and 2 bases, in that order; junction bases with no gene match: 1. This CDR3 comprises 15 residues.

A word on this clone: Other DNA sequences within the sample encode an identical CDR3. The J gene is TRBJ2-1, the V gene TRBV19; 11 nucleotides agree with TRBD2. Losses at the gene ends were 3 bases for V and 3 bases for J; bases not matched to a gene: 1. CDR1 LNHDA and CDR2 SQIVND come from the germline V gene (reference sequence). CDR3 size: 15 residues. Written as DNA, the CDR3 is TGTGCCAGTAGTATCGGGACTAGCGGCTACAATGAGCAGTTCTTC. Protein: CASSIGTSGYNEQFF.

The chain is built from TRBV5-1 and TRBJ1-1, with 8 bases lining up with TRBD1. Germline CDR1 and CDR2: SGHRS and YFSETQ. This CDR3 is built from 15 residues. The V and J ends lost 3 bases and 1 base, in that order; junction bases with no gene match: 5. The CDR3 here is CASSWAQGANTEAFF. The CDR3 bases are TGCGCCAGCAGCTGGGCTCAGGGGGCGAACACTGAAGCTTTCTTT.

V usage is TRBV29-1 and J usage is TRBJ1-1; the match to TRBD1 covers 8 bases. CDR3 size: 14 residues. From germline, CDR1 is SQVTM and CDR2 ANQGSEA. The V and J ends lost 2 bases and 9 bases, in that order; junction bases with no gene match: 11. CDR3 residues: CSVESATGTGQAFF. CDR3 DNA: TGCAGCGTTGAAAGCGCCACCGGGACAGGCCAAGCTTTCTTT.

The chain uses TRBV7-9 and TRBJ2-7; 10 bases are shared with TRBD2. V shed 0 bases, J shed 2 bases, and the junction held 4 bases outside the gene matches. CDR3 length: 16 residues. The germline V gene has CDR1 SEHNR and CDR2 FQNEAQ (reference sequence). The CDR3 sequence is CASSLALLAGAYEQYF. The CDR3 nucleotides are TGTGCCAGCAGCTTAGCGCTGCTAGCGGGAGCCTACGAGCAGTACTTC. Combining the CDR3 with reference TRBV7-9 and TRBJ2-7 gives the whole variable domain DTGVSQNPRHKITKRGQNVTFRCDPISEHNRLYWYRQTLGQGPEFLTYFQNEAQLEKSRLLSDRFSAERPKGSFSTLEIQRTEQGDSAMYLCASSLALLAGAYEQYFGPGTRLTVT.

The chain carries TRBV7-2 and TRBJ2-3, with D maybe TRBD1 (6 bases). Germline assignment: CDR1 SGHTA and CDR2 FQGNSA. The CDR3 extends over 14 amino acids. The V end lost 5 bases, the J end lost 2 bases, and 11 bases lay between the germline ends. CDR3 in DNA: TGTGCCAGCAGCATGGGACAACACACAGATACGCAGTATTTT. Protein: CASSMGQHTDTQYF.

CDR3 DNA: TGTGCCAGCAGTGAAGAAGGGACAAATTGGTACAATGAGCAGTTCTTC. Protein product: CASSEEGTNWYNEQFF. The chain carries TRBV6-1 and TRBJ2-1; D might be TRBD1 (6 bases). Germline assignment: CDR1 MNHNS and CDR2 SASEGT. The length of the CDR3 is 16 residues. Between the trimmed V and J ends, which lost 1 base and 4 bases, there was a span of 14 bases.

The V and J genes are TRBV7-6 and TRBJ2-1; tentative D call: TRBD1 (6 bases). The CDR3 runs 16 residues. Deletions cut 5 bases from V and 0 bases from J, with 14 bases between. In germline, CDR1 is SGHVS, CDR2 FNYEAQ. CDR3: CASSMSGTSSYNEQFF. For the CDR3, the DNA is TGTGCCAGCAGCATGTCCGGGACAAGCTCCTACAATGAGCAGTTCTTC.

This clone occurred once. The CDR3 reads CATRDGSSNQPQHF. The CDR3 DNA is TGTGCCACGCGGGACGGATCCAGCAATCAGCCCCAGCATTTT. This chain links TRBV6-5 with TRBJ1-5, with D possibly being TRBD1 (5 bases). Trimming removed 10 bases from V and 1 base from J, with 14 bases in between. CDR1 and CDR2 (germline): MNHEY, SVGAGI. The length of the CDR3 is 14 residues.

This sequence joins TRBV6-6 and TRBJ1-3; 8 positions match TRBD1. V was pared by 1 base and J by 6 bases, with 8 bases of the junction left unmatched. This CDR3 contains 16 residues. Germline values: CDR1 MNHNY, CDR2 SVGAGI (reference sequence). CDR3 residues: CASSYLETGDANTIYF. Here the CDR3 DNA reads TGTGCCAGCAGTTACTTGGAGACAGGGGACGCAAACACCATATATTTT.